The 8 T cell receptor beta chains below were found in one sample sequenced in a study of identical twins. TCRdb ran MiXCR on the 5' RACE reads and lists one entry per CDR3 protein. Of roughly 220,000 distinct CDR3 sequences listed, over 5.5% are singletons. The same sample was also studied in work on T cells expressing NK-cell markers.

Source material: CD8+ T cells sorted from blood. All receptors derive from a young woman in good health.

This clonotype was recorded a few times. This sequence joins TRBV20-1 and TRBJ2-7; 10 bases map to TRBD1. Germline lookup yields CDR1 DFQATT and CDR2 SNEGSKA (reference sequence). The CDR3 extends over 13 amino acids. V gave up 5 bases and J gave up 4 bases; unmatched junction bases: 5. CDR3 region: CSASGQGYYEQYF. As DNA, the CDR3 is TGCAGTGCTTCGGGACAGGGGTATTACGAGCAGTACTTC.

The J gene is TRBJ2-5, the V gene TRBV25-1, with 7 bases aligning to TRBD1. V was clipped by 2 bases and J by 7 bases; unmatched bases: 4. The CDR3 consists of 13 residues. Germline V gene lookup returns CDR1 MGHDK and CDR2 SYGVNS. Here the CDR3 reads CASSEDWTGTQYF. The CDR3 DNA reads as TGTGCCAGCAGTGAAGACTGGACAGGGACCCAGTACTTC.

This clonotype was observed a few times. The chain recombines TRBV4-3 with TRBJ2-7; 10 bases fit TRBD2. The V gene's germline CDR1 is LGHNA and CDR2 YSLEER. The junction had 10 bases not matched to a gene; V was cut back by 4 bases and J by 4 bases. The CDR3 runs to 16 residues. The CDR3 nucleotides read TGCGCCAGCAGCCCCGACCCTAGCGGGAGTGGGTACGAGCAGTACTTC. As protein: CASSPDPSGSGYEQYF.

J is TRBJ1-2 and V is TRBV27; D unresolved. CDR3 size: 16 residues. Germline loops: CDR1 MNHEY, CDR2 SMNVEV (reference sequence). V lost 5 bases to trimming and J lost 8 bases, with 24 bases between them. The CDR3 region is CASSLIPGAPTGGYTF. Written as DNA, the CDR3 is TGTGCCAGCAGTCTTATACCGGGAGCCCCCACCGGCGGCTACACCTTC.

The chain recombines TRBV7-9 with TRBJ2-3; TRBD2 matches at 8 bases. Germline CDR1 reads SEHNR; CDR2 reads FQNEAQ (reference sequence). Losses at the gene ends were 1 base for V and 2 bases for J; bases not matched to a gene: 2. The CDR3 covers 15 residues. The chain's CDR3 is CASSLERGFTDTQYF. The CDR3 DNA sequence: TGTGCCAGCAGCTTAGAGCGGGGGTTCACAGATACGCAGTATTTT.

This clonotype occurred a few times. This sequence joins TRBV27 and TRBJ1-6; D remains ambiguous. CDR3 length: 13 residues. V was trimmed by 8 bases and J by 7 bases, leaving 12 bases between them. The germline V gene encodes CDR1 MNHEY and CDR2 SMNVEV (reference sequence). The CDR3 sequence: CASADLANSPLHF. CDR3 in DNA: TGTGCCAGCGCCGACCTCGCAAATTCACCCCTCCACTTT.

The genes are TRBV6-6 and TRBJ1-2; D might be TRBD1 (6 bases). The CDR3 has 12 residues. Germline CDR1 is MNHNY and CDR2 is SVGAGI (reference sequence). Deletions cut 6 bases from V and 6 bases from J, with 11 bases between. The CDR3 region has the DNA TGTGCCAGCAGCTCAGGGGAGGATGGCTACACCTTC. It is translated as CASSSGEDGYTF.

This clonotype was counted only a few times. The rearrangement links TRBV6-2 or TRBV6-3 to TRBJ1-1; TRBD1 agrees at 7 bases. The CDR3 runs 14 residues. The trim removed 10 bases at V and 3 bases at J, leaving 11 bases unmatched. The germline gives CDR1 MNHEY, CDR2 SVGEGT. The CDR3 sequence is CATLDRESHTEAFF. The CDR3 coding sequence is TGTGCCACCCTCGACAGGGAAAGTCACACTGAAGCTTTCTTT.